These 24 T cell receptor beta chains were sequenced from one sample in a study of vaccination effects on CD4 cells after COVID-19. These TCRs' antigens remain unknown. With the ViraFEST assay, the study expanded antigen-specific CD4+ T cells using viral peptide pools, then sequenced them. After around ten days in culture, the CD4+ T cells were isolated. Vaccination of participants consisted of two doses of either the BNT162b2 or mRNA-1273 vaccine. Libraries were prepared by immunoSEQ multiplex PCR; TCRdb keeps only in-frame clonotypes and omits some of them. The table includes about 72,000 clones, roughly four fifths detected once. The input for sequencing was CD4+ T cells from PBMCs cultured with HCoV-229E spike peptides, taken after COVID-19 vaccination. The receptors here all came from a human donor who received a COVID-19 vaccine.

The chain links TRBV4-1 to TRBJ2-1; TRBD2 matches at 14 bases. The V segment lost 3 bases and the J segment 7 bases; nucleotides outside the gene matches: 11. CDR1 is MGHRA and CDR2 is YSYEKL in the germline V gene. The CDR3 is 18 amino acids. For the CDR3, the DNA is TGCGCCAGCAGCCAGTGGACCCGCGGGACTAGCGGGGGAAATGAGCAGTTCTTC. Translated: CASSQWTRGTSGGNEQFF.

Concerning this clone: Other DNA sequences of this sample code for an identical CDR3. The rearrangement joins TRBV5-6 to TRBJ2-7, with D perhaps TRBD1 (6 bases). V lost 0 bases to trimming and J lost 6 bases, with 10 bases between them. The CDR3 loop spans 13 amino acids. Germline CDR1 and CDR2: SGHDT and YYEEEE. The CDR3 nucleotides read TGTGCCAGCAGCTTGGAAAGCAGGGGCGAGCAGTACGTC. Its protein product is CASSLESRGEQYV.

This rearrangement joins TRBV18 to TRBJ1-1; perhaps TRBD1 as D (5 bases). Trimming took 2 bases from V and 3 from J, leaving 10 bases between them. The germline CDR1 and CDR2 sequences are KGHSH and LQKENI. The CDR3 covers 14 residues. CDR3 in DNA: TGTGCCAGCTCACCAAAGACAGACTACACTGAAGCTTTCTTT. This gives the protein CASSPKTDYTEAFF.

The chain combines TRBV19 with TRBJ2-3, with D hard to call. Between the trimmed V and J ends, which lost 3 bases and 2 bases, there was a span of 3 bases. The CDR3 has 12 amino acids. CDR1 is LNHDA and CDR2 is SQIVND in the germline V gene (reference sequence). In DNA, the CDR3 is TGTGCCAGTAGTATCTACACAGATACGCAGTATTTT. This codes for CASSIYTDTQYF.

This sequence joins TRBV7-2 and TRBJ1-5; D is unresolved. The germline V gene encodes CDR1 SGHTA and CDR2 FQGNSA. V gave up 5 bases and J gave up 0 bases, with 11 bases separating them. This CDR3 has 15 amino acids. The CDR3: CASSPEGHSNQPQHF. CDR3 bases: TGTGCCAGCAGCCCGGAGGGTCATAGCAATCAGCCCCAGCATTTT.

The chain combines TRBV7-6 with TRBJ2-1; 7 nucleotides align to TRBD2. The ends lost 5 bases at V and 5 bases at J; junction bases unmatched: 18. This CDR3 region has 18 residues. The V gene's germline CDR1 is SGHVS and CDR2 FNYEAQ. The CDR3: CASSQSWGSSGPNNEQFF. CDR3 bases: TGTGCCAGCAGCCAAAGTTGGGGTTCTAGCGGACCAAACAATGAGCAGTTCTTC.

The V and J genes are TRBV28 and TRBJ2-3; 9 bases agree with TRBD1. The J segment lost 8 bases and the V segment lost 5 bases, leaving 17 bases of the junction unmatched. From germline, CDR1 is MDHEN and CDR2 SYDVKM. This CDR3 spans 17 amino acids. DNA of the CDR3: TGTGCCAGCAGTATAACGGGACAGGGCGCGCGTGTGGGTACGCAGTATTTT. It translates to CASSITGQGARVGTQYF.

The CDR3 coding sequence is TGCGCCAGCAGCTCGGGGCCCGCAACTAATGAAAAACTGTTTTTT. This encodes CASSSGPATNEKLFF. The chain employs TRBV5-1 and TRBJ1-4, with a possible D match to TRBD1 (5 bases). The ends were cut back, 3 bases at V and 0 bases at J, with 9 bases in the middle. CDR1 is SGHRS and CDR2 is YFSETQ in the germline V gene. This CDR3 spans 15 amino acids. The full variable domain, completed using reference TRBV5-1 and TRBJ1-4, is KAGVTQTPRYLIKTRGQQVTLSCSPISGHRSVSWYQQTPGQGLQFLFEYFSETQRNKGNFPGRFSGRQFSNSRSEMNVSTLELGDSALYLCASSSGPATNEKLFFGSGTQLSVL.

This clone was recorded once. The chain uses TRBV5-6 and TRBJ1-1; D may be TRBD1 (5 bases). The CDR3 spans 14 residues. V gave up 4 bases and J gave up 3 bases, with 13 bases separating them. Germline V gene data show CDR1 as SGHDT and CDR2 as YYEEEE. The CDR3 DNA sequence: TGTGCCAGCAGCCGAGGTGGGGCATACACTGAAGCTTTCTTT. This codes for CASSRGGAYTEAFF.

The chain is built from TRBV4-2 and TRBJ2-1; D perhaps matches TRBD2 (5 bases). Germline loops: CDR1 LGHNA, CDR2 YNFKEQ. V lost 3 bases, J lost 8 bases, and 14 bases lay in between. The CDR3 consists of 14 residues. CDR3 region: CASSQRVSLDEQFF. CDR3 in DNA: TGTGCCAGCAGCCAGAGGGTGTCCCTCGATGAGCAGTTCTTC.

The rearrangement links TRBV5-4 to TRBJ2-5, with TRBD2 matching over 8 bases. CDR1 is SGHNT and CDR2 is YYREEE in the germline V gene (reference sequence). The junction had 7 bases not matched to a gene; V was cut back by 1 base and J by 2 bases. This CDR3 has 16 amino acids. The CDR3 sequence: CASSLRLAGTQETQYF. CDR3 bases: TGTGCCAGCAGCTTGAGATTAGCGGGAACACAAGAGACCCAGTACTTC. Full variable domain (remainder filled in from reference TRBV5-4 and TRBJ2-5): ETGVTQSPTHLIKTRGQQVTLRCSSQSGHNTVSWYQQALGQGPQFIFQYYREEENGRGNFPPRFSGLQFPNYSSELNVNALELDDSALYLCASSLRLAGTQETQYFGPGTRLLVL.

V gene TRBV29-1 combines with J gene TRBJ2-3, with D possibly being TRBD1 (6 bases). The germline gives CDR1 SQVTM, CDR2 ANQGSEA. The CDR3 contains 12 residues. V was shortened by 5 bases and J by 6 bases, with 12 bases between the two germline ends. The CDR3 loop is CSVSNRADTQYF. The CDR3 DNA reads TGCAGCGTTTCCAACAGGGCCGATACGCAGTATTTT.

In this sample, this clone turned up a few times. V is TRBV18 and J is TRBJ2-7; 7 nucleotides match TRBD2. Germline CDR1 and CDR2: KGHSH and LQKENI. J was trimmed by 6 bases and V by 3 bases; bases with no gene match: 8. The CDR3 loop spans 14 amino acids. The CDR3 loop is CASSPGLSGGEQYV. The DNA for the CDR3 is TGTGCCAGCTCACCCGGGCTGTCGGGGGGCGAGCAGTACGTC.

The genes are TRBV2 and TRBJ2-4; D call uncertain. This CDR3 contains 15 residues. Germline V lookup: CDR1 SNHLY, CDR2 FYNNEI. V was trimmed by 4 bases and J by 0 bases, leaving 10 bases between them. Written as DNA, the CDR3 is TGTGCCAGCAGTGTGCGACTGATAGCCAAAAACATTCAGTACTTC. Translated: CASSVRLIAKNIQYF. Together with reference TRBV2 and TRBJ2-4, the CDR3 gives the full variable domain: EPEVTQTPSHQVTQMGQEVILRCVPISNHLYFYWYRQILGQKVEFLVSFYNNEISEKSEIFDDQFSVERPDGSNFTLKIRSTKLEDSAMYFCASSVRLIAKNIQYFGAGTRLSVL.

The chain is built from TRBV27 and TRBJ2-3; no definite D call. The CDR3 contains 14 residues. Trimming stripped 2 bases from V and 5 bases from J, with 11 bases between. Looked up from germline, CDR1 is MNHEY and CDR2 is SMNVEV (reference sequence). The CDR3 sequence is CASSLRWSGDTQYF. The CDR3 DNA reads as TGTGCCAGCAGTTTAAGGTGGAGTGGAGATACGCAGTATTTT.

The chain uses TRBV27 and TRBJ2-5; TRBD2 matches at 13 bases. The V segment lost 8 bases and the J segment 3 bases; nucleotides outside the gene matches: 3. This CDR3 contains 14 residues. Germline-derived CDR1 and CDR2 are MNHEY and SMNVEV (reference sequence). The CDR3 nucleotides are TGTGCCAGCGCAGGACTAGCGGGGGAAGAGACCCAGTACTTC. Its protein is CASAGLAGEETQYF.

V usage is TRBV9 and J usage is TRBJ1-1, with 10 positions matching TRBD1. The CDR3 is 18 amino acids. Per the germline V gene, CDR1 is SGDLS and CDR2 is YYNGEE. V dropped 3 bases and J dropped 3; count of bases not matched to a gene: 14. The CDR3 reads CASSGQEGQGKWDTEAFF. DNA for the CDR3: TGTGCCAGCAGCGGACAGGAGGGACAGGGGAAGTGGGACACTGAAGCTTTCTTT.

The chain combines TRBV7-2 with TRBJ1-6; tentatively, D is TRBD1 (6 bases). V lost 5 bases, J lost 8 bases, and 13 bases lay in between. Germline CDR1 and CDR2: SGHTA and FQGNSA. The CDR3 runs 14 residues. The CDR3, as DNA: TGTGCCAGCAGCCCCAGGGGAAGAGATTCACCCCTCCACTTT. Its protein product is CASSPRGRDSPLHF.

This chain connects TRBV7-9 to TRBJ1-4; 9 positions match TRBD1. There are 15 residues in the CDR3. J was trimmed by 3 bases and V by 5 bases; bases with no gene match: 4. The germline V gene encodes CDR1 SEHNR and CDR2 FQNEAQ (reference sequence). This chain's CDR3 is CASSPRQGANEKLFF. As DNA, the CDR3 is TGTGCCAGCAGCCCGCGACAGGGGGCTAATGAAAAACTGTTTTTT.

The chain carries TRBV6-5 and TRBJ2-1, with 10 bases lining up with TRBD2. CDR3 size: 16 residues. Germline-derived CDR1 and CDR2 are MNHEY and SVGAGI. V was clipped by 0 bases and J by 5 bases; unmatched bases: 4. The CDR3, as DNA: TGTGCCAGCAGTTACTCGACAGCGGGGGGGAACAATGAGCAGTTCTTC. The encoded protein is CASSYSTAGGNNEQFF.

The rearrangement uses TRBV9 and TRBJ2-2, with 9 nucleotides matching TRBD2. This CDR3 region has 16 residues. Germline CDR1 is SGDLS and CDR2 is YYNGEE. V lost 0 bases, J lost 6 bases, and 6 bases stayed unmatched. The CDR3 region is CASSVVGRGGSGELFF. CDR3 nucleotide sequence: TGTGCCAGCAGCGTAGTAGGGCGGGGGGGCTCCGGGGAGCTGTTTTTT.

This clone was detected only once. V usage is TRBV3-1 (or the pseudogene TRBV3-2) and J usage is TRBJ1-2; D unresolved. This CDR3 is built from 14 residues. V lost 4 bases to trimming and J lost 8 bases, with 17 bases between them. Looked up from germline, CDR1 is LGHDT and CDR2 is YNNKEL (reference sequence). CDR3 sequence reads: CASSPKRREVGYTF. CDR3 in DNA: TGTGCCAGCAGCCCCAAAAGACGGGAAGTAGGCTACACCTTC.

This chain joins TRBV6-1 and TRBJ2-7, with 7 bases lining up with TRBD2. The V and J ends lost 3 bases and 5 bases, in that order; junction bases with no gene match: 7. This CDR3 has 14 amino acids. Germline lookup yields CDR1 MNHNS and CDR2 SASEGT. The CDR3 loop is CASSDFWGGNEQYV. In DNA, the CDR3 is TGTGCCAGCAGTGATTTTTGGGGAGGGAACGAGCAGTACGTC.

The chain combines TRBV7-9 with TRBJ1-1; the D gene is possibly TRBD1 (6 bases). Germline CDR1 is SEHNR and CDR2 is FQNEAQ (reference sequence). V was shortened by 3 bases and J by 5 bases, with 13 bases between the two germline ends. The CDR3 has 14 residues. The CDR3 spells CASSFTGSGTEAFF. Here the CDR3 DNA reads TGTGCCAGCAGCTTTACAGGGTCGGGGACTGAAGCTTTCTTT.